Following are 22 T cell receptor beta chains from one sample sequenced in a study of circulating and synovial CD4+ cells in juvenile arthritis. Some clones are missing from TCRdb's copy, which holds only in-frame ones; the method was immunoSEQ multiplex PCR. The repertoire has approximately 31,000 clones, 90% to 95% of them found once; the top ten carry roughly 0.69%. Sequencing was done on a sample of CD4+ T cells from blood. The receptors originated from a human donor with juvenile idiopathic arthritis.

The V gene is TRBV10-3, the J gene TRBJ1-6; TRBD1 aligns across 10 bases. This CDR3 spans 14 amino acids. J gave up 9 bases and V 2 bases, and 1 base lay outside the gene matches. Per germline, CDR1 ENHRY and CDR2 SYGVKD. The CDR3 protein is CAISEDRGLSPLHF. In nucleotides, the CDR3 is TGTGCCATCAGTGAGGACAGGGGGCTTTCACCCCTCCACTTT.

This clone was seen just once. The chain links TRBV19 to TRBJ2-3; tentatively, D is TRBD1 (5 bases). CDR3 length: 15 residues. The V end was cut by 1 base, the J end by 3 bases, with 11 bases between. Germline V gives CDR1 LNHDA, CDR2 SQIVND (reference sequence). CDR3 in DNA: TGTGCCAGTAGTATAGCAAGGGGTCGGACAGATACGCAGTATTTT. This sequence encodes CASSIARGRTDTQYF.

The chain joins TRBV27 to TRBJ2-7; weak D call: TRBD1 (7 bases). Per the germline V gene, CDR1 is MNHEY and CDR2 is SMNVEV (reference sequence). With 5 bases removed from V and 2 bases from J, the gap between germline ends came to 19 bases. The CDR3 loop spans 16 amino acids. This CDR3 reads CASSTLGGRGTYEQYF. CDR3 DNA sequence: TGTGCCAGCAGTACCCTCGGGGGCAGGGGGACCTACGAGCAGTACTTC.

This chain uses TRBV6-5 with TRBJ1-4; 8 positions agree with TRBD1. CDR1 and CDR2 (germline): MNHEY, SVGAGI. The CDR3 is 16 amino acids. V was clipped by 2 bases and J by 0 bases; unmatched bases: 2. The CDR3 loop is CASSYGTGSTNEKLFF. In nucleotides, the CDR3 is TGTGCCAGCAGTTACGGGACAGGTTCAACTAATGAAAAACTGTTTTTT.

This chain links TRBV11-3 with TRBJ1-3; TRBD1 is a possible D gene (5 bases). The V end lost 4 bases, the J end lost 4 bases, and 8 bases lay between the germline ends. Per the germline V gene, CDR1 is SGHNT and CDR2 is YENEEA. The CDR3 covers 13 residues. The CDR3: CASSSGSGNTIYF. Here the CDR3 DNA reads TGTGCCAGCAGCTCAGGGTCCGGAAACACCATATATTTT.

The V call is TRBV21-1, the J call TRBJ1-5; TRBD1, as called in the table, went unchecked against the DNA. TRBV21-1 counts as a pseudogene. The CDR3 has 16 residues. In DNA form, the CDR3 reads TGTGCCAGCAGCAAGGCCAGGGGGAGGTGTTATAAGCCCCAGCATTTT. This encodes CASSKARGRCYKPQHF.

The chain joins TRBV29-1 to TRBJ1-4, with TRBD1 identical over 7 bases. The J segment lost 7 bases and the V segment lost 5 bases, leaving 7 bases of the junction unmatched. The CDR3 totals 13 residues. Germline lookup yields CDR1 SQVTM and CDR2 ANQGSEA. CDR3 DNA sequence: TGCAGCGTTTATACAGGGGCCGCTGAAAAACTGTTTTTT. Its protein is CSVYTGAAEKLFF.

This rearrangement joins TRBV5-8 to TRBJ2-7; 7 bases align to TRBD1. J gave up 4 bases and V 0 bases, and 4 bases lay outside the gene matches. CDR3 size: 14 residues. Germline loops: CDR1 SGHTS, CDR2 YDEGEE. CDR3 in amino acids: CASSLGDSAYEQYF. The CDR3 DNA follows: TGTGCCAGCAGCTTGGGGGACAGCGCATACGAGCAGTACTTC.

This sequence joins TRBV7-9 and TRBJ1-2, with a tentative D call TRBD1 (6 bases). CDR3 length: 14 residues. Per germline, CDR1 SEHNR and CDR2 FQNEAQ (reference sequence). V lost 5 bases and J lost 1, with 11 bases in between. The CDR3 nucleotides read TGTGCCAGCAGCCCAGGACAGATTAACTATGGCTACACCTTC. Encoded protein: CASSPGQINYGYTF.

The V call is TRBV6-5, the J call TRBJ2-2; 7 nucleotides line up with TRBD2. The J segment lost 4 bases and the V segment lost 7 bases, leaving 6 bases of the junction unmatched. CDR3 length: 14 amino acids. Germline CDR1 reads MNHEY; CDR2 reads SVGAGI. This CDR3 reads CASTSSGSTGELFF. Here the CDR3 DNA reads TGTGCCAGCACTTCTAGCGGCTCCACCGGGGAGCTGTTTTTT.

V gene TRBV11-2 combines with J gene TRBJ1-1; 7 bases map to TRBD1. This CDR3 comprises 15 residues. The J segment lost 11 bases and the V segment lost 6 bases, leaving 18 bases of the junction unmatched. Germline CDR1 SGHAT, CDR2 FQNNGV. The chain's CDR3 is CASRGYRDSVVRAFF. CDR3 bases: TGTGCCAGCAGGGGGTACCGGGACAGTGTAGTTAGGGCTTTCTTT.

The chain couples TRBV18 to TRBJ2-3; D is ambiguous. Germline-derived CDR1 and CDR2 are KGHSH and LQKENI. Trimming removed 8 bases from V and 6 bases from J, with 9 bases in between. The CDR3 contains 11 residues. The CDR3 protein is CASAPGDTQYF. CDR3 nucleotides: TGTGCCAGCGCCCCCGGGGATACGCAGTATTTT.

The rearrangement joins TRBV7-2 to TRBJ2-7, with TRBD2 matching over 16 bases. The CDR3 spans 18 residues. J lost 0 bases, V lost 4 bases, and 6 bases had no gene match. CDR1 is SGHTA, CDR2 FQGNSA, per germline. CDR3 DNA: TGTGCCAGCAGCTCCGGGACTAGCGGGGGGGCGGTCTCCTACGAGCAGTACTTC. It specifies CASSSGTSGGAVSYEQYF.

This chain connects TRBV12-5 to TRBJ1-1, with D unresolved. V was pared by 7 bases and J by 3 bases, with 15 bases between. This CDR3 has 14 residues. Germline V CDR1 and CDR2: LGHNT, FRNRAP. This CDR3 is CASALVRQYTEAFF. In DNA, the CDR3 is TGTGCTAGTGCTTTAGTTCGTCAGTACACTGAAGCTTTCTTT. Combining the CDR3 with reference TRBV12-5 and TRBJ1-1 gives the whole variable domain DARVTQTPRHKVTEMGQEVTMRCQPILGHNTVFWYRQTMMQGLELLAYFRNRAPLDDSGMPKDRFSAEMPDATLATLKIQPSEPRDSAVYFCASALVRQYTEAFFGQGTRLTVV.

The chain couples TRBV5-1 to TRBJ2-1; D is undetermined. This CDR3 comprises 15 residues. Trimming shortened V by 0 bases and J by 2 bases, and 9 bases separated the two germline ends. Germline V CDR1 and CDR2: SGHRS, YFSETQ. The CDR3 is CASSLGAIPYNEQFF. DNA of the CDR3: TGCGCCAGCAGCTTGGGGGCTATCCCCTACAATGAGCAGTTCTTC.

This clone was counted once. The V call is TRBV6-1, the J call TRBJ1-3; D call uncertain. CDR1 is MNHNS, CDR2 SASEGT, per germline. The CDR3 has 13 amino acids. Trimming took off 0 bases at V and 9 bases at J, with 9 bases between the two ends. CDR3 amino acids: CASSEAEGPTIYF. In nucleotides, the CDR3 is TGTGCCAGCAGTGAAGCGGAGGGCCCCACCATATATTTT.

V is TRBV6-5 and J is TRBJ1-5; D possibly corresponds to TRBD1 (6 bases). The CDR3 loop spans 16 amino acids. V was shortened by 4 bases and J by 4 bases, with 17 bases between the two germline ends. Germline V gene data show CDR1 as MNHEY and CDR2 as SVGAGI. CDR3 sequence reads: CASSSRGGGSNQPQHF. DNA for the CDR3: TGTGCCAGCAGTTCCCGGGGAGGGGGGAGTAATCAGCCCCAGCATTTT.

The DNA for the CDR3 is TGTGCCAGCAGCTCGGGGGATAATTCACCCCTCCACTTT. This translates into CASSSGDNSPLHF. This chain connects TRBV11-3 to TRBJ1-6, with TRBD1 as a possible D gene (5 bases). CDR1 is SGHNT, CDR2 YENEEA, per germline. The CDR3 has 13 residues. V dropped 4 bases and J dropped 5 bases, with 6 bases sitting between them.

The chain has TRBV10-1 and TRBJ1-3, with TRBD1 identical over 7 bases. The V gene end was trimmed by 6 bases and the J gene end by 2 bases; junction bases not matched to a gene: 7. CDR1 and CDR2 (germline): WNHNN, SYGVQD (reference sequence). The CDR3 sequence is 15 residues long. CDR3 coding DNA: TGCGCCAGCAGCGCCACTGGGACAGCTGGAAACACCATATATTTT. It specifies CASSATGTAGNTIYF.

This chain connects TRBV19 to TRBJ1-5; 10 bases match TRBD1. Germline-derived CDR1 and CDR2 are LNHDA and SQIVND (reference sequence). CDR3 size: 15 residues. The trim removed 4 bases at V and 7 bases at J, leaving 7 bases unmatched. CDR3 nucleotides: TGTGCCAGTAGTAATCGACAGGGGGCTGAACAGCCCCAGCATTTT. Encoded protein: CASSNRQGAEQPQHF. The entire variable domain, with the rest obtained from reference TRBV19 and TRBJ1-5, is as follows: DGGITQSPKYLFRKEGQNVTLSCEQNLNHDAMYWYRQDPGQGLRLIYYSQIVNDFQKGDIAEGYSVSREKKESFPLTVTSAQKNPTAFYLCASSNRQGAEQPQHFGDGTRLSIL.

The rearrangement joins TRBV6-1 to TRBJ2-5, with D possibly being TRBD1 (6 bases). The CDR3 extends over 13 amino acids. Germline V lookup: CDR1 MNHNS, CDR2 SASEGT. The V end lost 6 bases, the J end lost 9 bases, and 17 bases lay between the germline ends. For the CDR3, the DNA is TGTGCCAGCAGGAGGGGGTCGAGTAGGGCCCAGTACTTC. Its protein is CASRRGSSRAQYF.

This clone has more than one count but fewer than ten. DNA for the CDR3: TGTGCCAGCTCACAAGGACAGGGAGGGTCCTACGAGCAGTACTTC. Its protein product is CASSQGQGGSYEQYF. The chain couples TRBV18 to TRBJ2-7; weak D call: TRBD1 (8 bases). With 4 bases removed from V and 1 base from J, the gap between germline ends came to 14 bases. Germline values: CDR1 KGHSH, CDR2 LQKENI. This CDR3 spans 15 amino acids.